The present TCR beta chain was sequenced within a study of CDR3 diversity in severe acne. From the PCR reads, TCRdb called clonotypes with MiXCR, one entry per CDR3 protein. The repertoire consists of more than 85,000 distinct CDR3 sequences, with 48% occurring once and the leading ten covering around 10%. Germline CDR1 DFQATT, CDR2 SNEGSKA (reference sequence). The CDR3 has 19 amino acids. V shed 7 bases and J shed 0 bases, with 30 bases lying between them. The sequenced sample consisted of blood. This chain links TRBV20-1 with TRBJ1-2; D call uncertain. This TCR derives from a male donor in good health, serving as a control. The CDR3 nucleotides read TGCAGTGTCCCTTTTAGAGTGGCTATATTCTTATGTGCTAACTATGGCTACACCTTC. It encodes CSVPFRVAIFLCANYGYTF.